This record looks at one T cell receptor (beta chain) sequence and its context. This clonotype was picked up a small number of times. The antigen it binds to is not known. Qualities for individual bases were not recorded, and no much larger clone is one base off. Receptor libraries were prepared by RT-PCR. Sequencing took place on an Illumina HiSeq 2500. Starting from the raw public reads, TCRdb applied fastp trimming at Q25, assembled clones with MiXCR and retained in-frame beta chains. Each CDR3 protein appears once, grouped with its most common genes and DNA. Across this sample there are some 600,000 distinct CDR3 sequences, with about 14% seen only once. Of the sample, 7.5% to 8% falls within the top ten clones. This sample was included in a study of response to subunit inactivated influenza vaccine (dated by TCRdb to between 2018 and 2020). Study-level background: Deep quantitative T cell receptor repertoire profiling was used in the study to track responses to a trivalent subunit inactivated influenza vaccine. Overall study results and their limits: It was suggested by the authors that each seasonal influenza vaccination may recruit only a limited number of new T cells.

Unmatched junction bases come to 5, with V trimmed by 0 bases and J by 5 bases. The CDR3 sequence holds 15 residues, the cysteine and phenylalanine included. The sequence is cut down to CDR3 DNA, 45 bases in frame from base 1. The germline V gene sets CDR1 to SGHDN and CDR2 to FVKESK. The chain is made from TRBV14 and TRBJ2-5, with 8 bases matching TRBD2. Material: PBMCs from blood, obtained 14 days before vaccination. This TCR came from a man aged 50-60 years who received an inactivated influenza vaccine. Donor details come from another sample of the same person, matched by shared clones. At the DNA level, the sequence is TGTGCCAGCAGCCAAGAAGCGGGGGAATGGGAGACCCAGTACTTC. Translation gives CASSQEAGEWETQYF.